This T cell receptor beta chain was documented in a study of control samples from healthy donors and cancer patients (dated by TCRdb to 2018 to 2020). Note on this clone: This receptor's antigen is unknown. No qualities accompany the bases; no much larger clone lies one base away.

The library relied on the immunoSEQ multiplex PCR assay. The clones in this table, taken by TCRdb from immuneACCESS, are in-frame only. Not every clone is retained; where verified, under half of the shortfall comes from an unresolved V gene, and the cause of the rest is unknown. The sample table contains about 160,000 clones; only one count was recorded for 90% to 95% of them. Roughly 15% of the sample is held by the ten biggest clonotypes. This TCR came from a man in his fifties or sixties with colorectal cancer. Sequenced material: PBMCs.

The CDR3 sequence is CASSEGELAPGELFF. The nucleotide sequence reads as follows: TGTGCCAGCAGTGAAGGGGAACTAGCCCCCGGGGAGCTGTTTTTT. The receptor chain draws on TRBV2 and TRBJ2-2; TRBD2 could be the D gene, as 6 bases match. V loses 1 base of germline sequence and J loses 6 bases, and the interval between the two ends is 12 bases. The CDR1 and CDR2 encoded by the germline V gene are SNHLY and FYNNEI. Taken from cysteine to phenylalanine, the CDR3 has 15 residues. The CDR3 DNA has 45 bases and is translated from base 1.